A selection of T cell receptor beta chains follows, all from one sample in a study of T cell responses to AZD1222 COVID-19 vaccine. Assay: immunoSEQ multiplex PCR; the TCRdb copy retains only in-frame clones and omits some. The table has about 93,000 clones, 75% to 90% seen once. This sample comprised peripheral blood, obtained 28 days after the second AZD1222 dose. The receptors shown here come from an adult who received the AZD1222 COVID-19 vaccine. CDR3s include the opening cysteine and the closing phenylalanine or tryptophan. A D gene is named only where the DNA matches it firmly. Clone size appears in some rows only: once, few, many, or a class for an expanded clone.

.	few	TRBV4-2	TRBJ2-2	CASSRERDQNTGELFF	TGTGCCAGCAGCCGAGAAAGGGACCAGAACACCGGGGAGCTGTTTTTT
TRBD1	.	TRBV12-3/TRBV12-4	TRBJ1-1	CASSWDRGTEAFF	TGTGCCAGCAGCTGGGACAGGGGCACTGAAGCTTTCTTT
.	.	TRBV7-2	TRBJ1-3	CASSFAGDTIYF	TGTGCCAGCAGCTTCGCAGGAGACACCATATATTTT
TRBD2	.	TRBV5-4	TRBJ2-3	CASSFQAGRYPTDTQYF	TGTGCCAGCAGCTTCCAAGCGGGGAGGTACCCGACAGATACGCAGTATTTT
.	.	TRBV7-2	TRBJ1-1	CASSVVETGTEAFF	TGTGCCAGCAGCGTAGTAGAAACCGGGACTGAAGCTTTCTTT
TRBD2	.	TRBV27	TRBJ2-5	CASSGWGGVETQYF	TGTGCCAGCTCGGGCTGGGGGGGTGTTGAGACCCAGTACTTC
.	once	TRBV6-4	TRBJ2-1	CASSDVGYSSYNEQFF	TGTGCCAGCAGTGACGTGGGGTATAGCTCCTACAATGAGCAGTTCTTC
.	.	TRBV6-5	TRBJ1-4	CATGTMGENEKLFF	TGTGCCACCGGAACTATGGGGGAAAATGAAAAACTGTTTTTT
TRBD2	.	TRBV7-3	TRBJ2-1	CASSLLAGGPFSNEQFF	TGTGCCAGCAGCTTACTAGCGGGGGGGCCCTTTTCCAATGAGCAGTTCTTC
.	.	TRBV29-1	TRBJ2-5	CSVYASGRAETQYF	TGCAGCGTCTACGCCTCGGGCAGGGCGGAGACCCAGTACTTC
.	.	TRBV4-2	TRBJ1-1	CASSQGGPRTEAFF	TGTGCCAGCAGCCAAGGAGGTCCACGGACTGAAGCTTTCTTT
.	.	TRBV13	TRBJ2-4	CASSLGVAKNIQYF	TGTGCCAGCAGCTTGGGGGTTGCCAAAAACATTCAGTACTTC
.	.	TRBV7-2	TRBJ1-2	CASSLYTGGYTF	TGTGCCAGCAGCTTATACACAGGGGGCTACACCTTC
.	.	TRBV7-9	TRBJ2-7	CASSLDSWSGWIYEQYF	TGTGCCAGCAGCTTAGATTCGTGGTCAGGGTGGATCTACGAGCAGTACTTC
.	few	TRBV9	TRBJ1-2	CASSVATGGGYTF	TGTGCCAGCAGCGTAGCTACGGGGGGCGGCTACACCTTC
.	once	TRBV9	TRBJ1-1	CASSDGGTTEAFF	TGTGCCAGCAGCGATGGGGGGACCACTGAAGCTTTCTTT
.	.	TRBV5-1	TRBJ2-1	CASSLALAPYNEQFF	TGCGCCAGCAGCTTGGCACTAGCCCCCTACAATGAGCAGTTCTTC
TRBD1	few	TRBV12-3/TRBV12-4	TRBJ1-5	CASSDRANQPQHF	TGTGCCAGCAGCGACAGGGCGAATCAGCCCCAGCATTTT
.	.	TRBV5-1	TRBJ1-2	CASSLVAEAHGYTF	TGCGCCAGCAGCTTGGTGGCAGAAGCACATGGCTACACCTTC
.	.	TRBV10-1	TRBJ2-7	CASSDASYEQYF	TGCGCCAGCAGTGATGCAAGCTACGAGCAGTACTTC
TRBD1	.	TRBV11-2	TRBJ1-3	CASSRDRGLGNTIYF	TGTGCCAGCAGCCGGGACAGGGGGCTTGGAAACACCATATATTTT
.	.	TRBV6-5	TRBJ2-4	CASINRDRAKNIQYF	TGTGCCAGCATCAACCGGGACCGAGCCAAAAACATTCAGTACTTC
.	.	TRBV6-5	TRBJ1-1	CASSYESGSEAFF	TGTGCCAGCAGTTACGAGTCGGGTTCCGAAGCTTTCTTT
TRBD2	.	TRBV7-2	TRBJ2-1	CASSLTASGNEQFF	TGTGCCAGCAGCTTAACAGCTAGCGGCAATGAGCAGTTCTTC
TRBD1	.	TRBV19	TRBJ1-5	CASTPGTANQPQHF	TGTGCCAGTACACCTGGGACAGCTAATCAGCCCCAGCATTTT
TRBD2	.	TRBV2	TRBJ2-4	CAGSGMVKNIQYF	TGTGCCGGGAGCGGGATGGTCAAAAACATTCAGTACTTC
.	.	TRBV10-3	TRBJ1-2	CAISESTAYGYTF	TGTGCCATCAGTGAGTCGACGGCCTATGGCTACACCTTC
.	once	TRBV6-6	TRBJ1-2	CASSFGGSGGYTF	TGTGCCAGCAGTTTCGGAGGGTCGGGCGGCTACACCTTC
TRBD1	.	TRBV7-7	TRBJ2-5	CASSLRGTGQETQYF	TGTGCTAGCAGCCTCCGCGGGACAGGCCAAGAGACCCAGTACTTC
.	few	TRBV19	TRBJ1-5	CASRQGSNSNQPQHF	TGTGCCAGTAGACAGGGATCGAATAGCAATCAGCCCCAGCATTTT
TRBD2	.	TRBV5-1	TRBJ2-6	CASKELAGSGANVLTF	TGCGCCAGCAAAGAACTAGCGGGATCTGGGGCCAACGTCCTGACTTTC
.	few	TRBV7-6	TRBJ1-4	CASSLVGRADATNEKLFF	TGTGCCAGCAGCTTAGTGGGCAGGGCGGACGCAACTAATGAAAAACTGTTTTTT
.	.	TRBV6-5	TRBJ2-7	CASTGDYEQYF	TGTGCCAGCACAGGGGACTACGAGCAGTACTTC